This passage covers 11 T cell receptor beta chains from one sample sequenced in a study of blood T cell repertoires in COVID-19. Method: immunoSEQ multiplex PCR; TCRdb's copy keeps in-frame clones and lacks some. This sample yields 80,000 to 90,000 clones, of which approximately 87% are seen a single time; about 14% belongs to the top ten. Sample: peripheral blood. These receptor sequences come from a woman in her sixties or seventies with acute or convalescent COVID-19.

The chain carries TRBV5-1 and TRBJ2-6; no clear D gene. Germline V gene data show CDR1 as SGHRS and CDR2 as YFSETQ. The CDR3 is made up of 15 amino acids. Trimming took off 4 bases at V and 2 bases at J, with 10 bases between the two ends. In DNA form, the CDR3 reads TGCGCCAGCAGCACCGACACGGCTGGGGCCAACGTCCTGACTTTC. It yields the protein CASSTDTAGANVLTF.

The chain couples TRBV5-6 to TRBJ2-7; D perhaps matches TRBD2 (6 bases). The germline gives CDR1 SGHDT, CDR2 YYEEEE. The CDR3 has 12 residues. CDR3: CASSSDYFGMDV. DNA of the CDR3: TGTGCCAGCAGCTCGGACTACTTCGGAATGGACGTC.

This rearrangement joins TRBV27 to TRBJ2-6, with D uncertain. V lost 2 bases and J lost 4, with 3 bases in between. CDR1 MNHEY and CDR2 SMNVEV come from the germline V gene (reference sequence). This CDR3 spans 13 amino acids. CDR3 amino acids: CASSLGGANVLTF. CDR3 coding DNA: TGTGCCAGCAGTTTAGGCGGGGCCAACGTCCTGACTTTC.

CDR3 bases: TGTGCCAGCAGTGTAACAGGGCTTAGCACAGATACGCAGTATTTT. Translation gives CASSVTGLSTDTQYF. The genes are TRBV27 and TRBJ2-3; tentative D call: TRBD1 (6 bases). CDR3 length: 15 residues. Trimming shortened V by 5 bases and J by 0 bases, and 12 bases separated the two germline ends. CDR1 is MNHEY and CDR2 is SMNVEV in the germline V gene (reference sequence).

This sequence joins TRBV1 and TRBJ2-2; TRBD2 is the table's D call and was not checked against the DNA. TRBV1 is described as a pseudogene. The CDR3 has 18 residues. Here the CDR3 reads CTSSPYPGLAGGCGELFF. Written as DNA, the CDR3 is TGCACCAGCAGCCCCTACCCTGGACTAGCGGGAGGATGTGGGGAGCTGTTTTTT.

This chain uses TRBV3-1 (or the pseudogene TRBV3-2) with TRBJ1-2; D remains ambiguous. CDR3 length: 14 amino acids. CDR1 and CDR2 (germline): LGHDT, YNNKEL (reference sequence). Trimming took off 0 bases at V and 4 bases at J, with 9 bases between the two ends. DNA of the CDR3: TGTGCCAGCAGCCAAGAAAACAGCTTCTATGGCTACACCTTC. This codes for CASSQENSFYGYTF.

The CDR3 is CASSPLAGIFDEQFF. CDR3 DNA: TGTGCCAGCAGCCCCCTAGCGGGGATCTTCGATGAGCAGTTCTTC. The chain carries TRBV3-1 (or the pseudogene TRBV3-2) and TRBJ2-1, with 9 bases that match TRBD2. Trimming at V came to 4 bases and at J to 8 bases, leaving 9 bases not matched to a gene. This CDR3 spans 15 amino acids. Germline V gives CDR1 LGHDT, CDR2 YNNKEL (reference sequence).

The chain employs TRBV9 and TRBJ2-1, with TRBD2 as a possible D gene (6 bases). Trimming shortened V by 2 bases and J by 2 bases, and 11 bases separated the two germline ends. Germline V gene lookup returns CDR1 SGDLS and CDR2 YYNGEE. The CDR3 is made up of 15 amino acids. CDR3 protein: CASSVRLATYNEQFF. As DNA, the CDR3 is TGTGCCAGCAGCGTTAGGCTAGCGACCTACAATGAGCAGTTCTTC. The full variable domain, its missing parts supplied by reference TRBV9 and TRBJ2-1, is DSGVTQTPKHLITATGQRVTLRCSPRSGDLSVYWYQQSLDQGLQFLIQYYNGEERAKGNILERFSAQQFPDLHSELNLSSLELGDSALYFCASSVRLATYNEQFFGPGTRLTVL.

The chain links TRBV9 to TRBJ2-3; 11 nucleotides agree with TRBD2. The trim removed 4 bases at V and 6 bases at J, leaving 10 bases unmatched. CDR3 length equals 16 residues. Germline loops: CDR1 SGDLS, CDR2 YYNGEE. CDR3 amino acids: CASSPRGTSGGDTQYF. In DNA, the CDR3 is TGTGCCAGCAGCCCCCGTGGGACTAGCGGCGGGGATACGCAGTATTTT.

DNA for the CDR3: TGCGCCAGCAGCCACCTCCCTTGGCAGGGGGACCAAGAGACCCAGTACTTC. It yields the protein CASSHLPWQGDQETQYF. This chain connects TRBV4-1 to TRBJ2-5; the match to TRBD1 covers 7 bases. Germline V CDR1 and CDR2: MGHRA, YSYEKL. Unmatched junction bases numbered 10, after V lost 3 bases and J lost 0 bases. The CDR3 is made up of 17 amino acids.

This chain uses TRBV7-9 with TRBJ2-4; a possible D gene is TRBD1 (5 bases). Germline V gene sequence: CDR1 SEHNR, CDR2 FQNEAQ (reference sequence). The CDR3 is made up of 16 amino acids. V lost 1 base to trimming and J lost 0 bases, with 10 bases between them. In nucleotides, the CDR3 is TGTGCCAGCAGCTTAGGGCAGGGATTAGCCAAAAACATTCAGTACTTC. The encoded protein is CASSLGQGLAKNIQYF.